The 31 T cell receptor beta chains below were found in one sample sequenced in a study of T cells after yellow fever vaccination. TCRdb independently ran MiXCR on the 5' RACE reads; one entry per CDR3 protein. This table holds about 400,000 distinct CDR3 sequences, roughly 11% found once. Sequences were derived from PBMCs, sampled on the day of the first yellow fever vaccination. Source of these receptors: a young man who received the YFV17D yellow fever vaccine.

The chain employs TRBV14 and TRBJ1-2; no reliable D call. Trimming took off 2 bases at V and 4 bases at J, with 8 bases between the two ends. Germline CDR1 and CDR2: SGHDN and FVKESK. The CDR3 is 13 residues long. DNA of the CDR3: TGTGCCAGCAGCCAAAGACCCGTCTATGGCTACACCTTC. This translates into CASSQRPVYGYTF.

This clonotype was picked up a small number of times. This sequence joins TRBV27 and TRBJ1-3; tentatively, D is TRBD1 (5 bases). Deletions cut 8 bases from V and 0 bases from J, with 8 bases between. CDR3 length equals 13 residues. CDR1 MNHEY and CDR2 SMNVEV come from the germline V gene (reference sequence). CDR3 DNA: TGTGCCAGCCTGGGACTCTCTGGAAACACCATATATTTT. Amino acid sequence: CASLGLSGNTIYF.

This clonotype was recorded at least ten times. This chain links TRBV29-1 with TRBJ2-1; 8 bases line up with TRBD2. The germline CDR1 and CDR2 sequences are SQVTM and ANQGSEA. CDR3 length: 13 residues. V gave up 6 bases and J gave up 4 bases; unmatched junction bases: 5. CDR3 loop: CSVIAGPYNEQFF. CDR3 bases: TGCAGCGTCATAGCGGGGCCGTACAATGAGCAGTTCTTC.

This clonotype was found a few times. V usage is TRBV2 and J usage is TRBJ1-6; D not certain. Germline CDR1 reads SNHLY; CDR2 reads FYNNEI. Between the trimmed V and J ends, which lost 2 bases and 5 bases, there was a span of 1 base. The CDR3 extends over 12 amino acids. The CDR3 reads CASSENNSPLHF. The CDR3 coding sequence is TGTGCCAGCAGTGAAAATAATTCACCCCTCCACTTT.

This clonotype has at least ten counts. The chain couples TRBV20-1 to TRBJ2-3, with 7 bases aligning to TRBD2. Germline assignment: CDR1 DFQATT and CDR2 SNEGSKA (reference sequence). The V and J ends lost 4 bases and 4 bases, in that order; junction bases with no gene match: 8. The CDR3 consists of 14 residues. CDR3 nucleotides: TGCAGTGCTATCGTCCAAGCGGGGTCAGATACGCAGTATTTT. Translated, it gives CSAIVQAGSDTQYF.

This clonotype showed up just a few times. In DNA, the CDR3 is TGCAGCGTTAATCCGTTCCGACCAGCCTACGAGCAGTACGTC. This translates into CSVNPFRPAYEQYV. The rearrangement joins TRBV29-1 to TRBJ2-7, with D unclear. CDR3 length equals 14 residues. Germline CDR1 and CDR2: SQVTM and ANQGSEA. V dropped 5 bases and J dropped 2 bases, with 16 bases sitting between them.

This chain joins TRBV27 and TRBJ2-2; D possibly corresponds to TRBD2 (6 bases). The germline CDR1 and CDR2 sequences are MNHEY and SMNVEV (reference sequence). The V end was cut by 4 bases, the J end by 9 bases, with 30 bases between. CDR3 length: 19 residues. This CDR3 is CASSYIRFAGLGPLRELFF. CDR3 coding DNA: TGTGCCAGCAGTTATATCCGGTTCGCGGGACTGGGCCCTTTACGGGAGCTGTTTTTT.

The rearrangement uses TRBV5-1 and TRBJ1-2; 9 bases fit TRBD1. With V trimmed by 4 bases and J by 1 base, 8 bases remained unmatched. The CDR3 length is 16 residues. Per the germline V gene, CDR1 is SGHRS and CDR2 is YFSETQ. CDR3 bases: TGCGCCAGCAGCCCTACCCCGGACAGGGGTAACTATGGCTACACCTTC. Amino acids: CASSPTPDRGNYGYTF.

This clonotype occurred a few times. This sequence joins TRBV12-3 or TRBV12-4 and TRBJ1-1; no clear D. Trimming left V 3 bases short and J 6 bases short, with 8 bases between. CDR3 length equals 12 residues. CDR3 DNA sequence: TGTGCCAGCAGTTTTATTCTCGCTGAAGCTTTCTTT. Translating it yields CASSFILAEAFF.

This clonotype came up a few times. The rearrangement joins TRBV3-1 to TRBJ1-4, with unresolved D. The CDR3 extends over 14 amino acids. CDR1 is LGHDT, CDR2 YNNKEL, per germline (reference sequence). The germline V and J ends were trimmed by 4 bases and 4 bases, with 10 bases remaining between them. In DNA, the CDR3 is TGTGCCAGCAGCCCGACGGACGGTAATGAAAAACTGTTTTTT. Translated, it gives CASSPTDGNEKLFF.

This chain joins TRBV6-1 and TRBJ2-1, with 7 bases identical to TRBD1. Trimming at V came to 5 bases and at J to 7 bases, leaving 8 bases not matched to a gene. Per the germline V gene, CDR1 is MNHNS and CDR2 is SASEGT. The CDR3 consists of 14 residues. The CDR3 sequence: CASSRGGPGNEQFF. The CDR3 nucleotides are TGTGCCAGCAGTCGAGGGGGCCCCGGGAATGAGCAGTTCTTC.

The chain couples TRBV6-2 or TRBV6-3 to TRBJ2-7; the match to TRBD2 covers 16 bases. With V trimmed by 8 bases and J by 7 bases, 5 bases remained unmatched. This CDR3 has 14 amino acids. Germline V gives CDR1 MNHEY, CDR2 SVGEGT. The CDR3 nucleotides read TGTGCCAGCGGGACTAGCGGGGGGGCCCAGGAGCAGTACTTC. It is translated as CASGTSGGAQEQYF.

The gene calls are TRBV3-1 and TRBJ2-1, with D uncertain. The CDR3 is 16 amino acids. From germline, CDR1 is LGHDT and CDR2 YNNKEL (reference sequence). The V and J ends lost 2 bases and 0 bases respectively, with 11 bases between them. Written as DNA, the CDR3 is TGTGCCAGCAGCCAATATGACACGAGCTCCTACAATGAGCAGTTCTTC. Amino acid sequence: CASSQYDTSSYNEQFF.

Ten or more counts support this clonotype. The chain is built from TRBV5-1 and TRBJ1-1; no reliable D call. CDR3 length: 15 amino acids. CDR1 and CDR2 from the germline V gene are SGHRS and YFSETQ. V dropped 7 bases and J dropped 1 base, with 17 bases sitting between them. The CDR3 loop is CASSYTGQPNTEAFF. The CDR3 bases are TGCGCCAGCTCGTATACCGGGCAGCCGAACACTGAAGCTTTCTTT.

This clonotype was observed at least ten times. The V and J genes are TRBV29-1 and TRBJ2-5, with D perhaps given as TRBD1 or TRBD2 (5 bases each). The germline V gene encodes CDR1 SQVTM and CDR2 ANQGSEA. The V end was cut by 6 bases, the J end by 0 bases, with 5 bases between. This CDR3 region has 11 residues. The CDR3 DNA reads as TGCAGCGTGGGACACCAAGAGACCCAGTACTTC. It specifies CSVGHQETQYF.

In regard to this clonotype: A much more abundant neighbour one base away suggests this may be a read error. The CDR3 region has the DNA TGTGTCAGCACTCTAGGGAGGCTCGAGCAGTACTTC. Amino acids: CVSTLGRLEQYF. The chain carries TRBV12-3 or TRBV12-4 and TRBJ2-7, with D tentatively TRBD2 (6 bases). This CDR3 contains 12 residues.

This clonotype was observed a handful of times. The CDR3 DNA sequence: TGTGCCAGCAGCGGTGGGGGTCTGGCCATGAACACTGAAGCTTTCTTT. Residues: CASSGGGLAMNTEAFF. The chain links TRBV9 to TRBJ1-1; TRBD1 is a possible D gene (5 bases). The CDR3 runs 16 residues. Germline CDR1 and CDR2: SGDLS and YYNGEE. Trimming removed 3 bases at V and 0 bases at J, with 15 bases between. The whole variable domain, remainder taken from reference TRBV9 and TRBJ1-1, is DSGVTQTPKHLITATGQRVTLRCSPRSGDLSVYWYQQSLDQGLQFLIQYYNGEERAKGNILERFSAQQFPDLHSELNLSSLELGDSALYFCASSGGGLAMNTEAFFGQGTRLTVV.

The chain uses TRBV6-2 or TRBV6-3 and TRBJ1-5, with a weak D call TRBD1 (5 bases). In germline, CDR1 is MNHEY, CDR2 SVGEGT. The CDR3 covers 16 residues. Trimming removed 3 bases from V and 3 bases from J, with 15 bases in between. CDR3 nucleotides: TGTGCCAGCAGTTATTCCCGACAGTTCTTCAATCAGCCCCAGCATTTT. This gives the protein CASSYSRQFFNQPQHF.

The chain recombines TRBV28 with TRBJ2-7; TRBD2 matches at 9 bases. The CDR3 is 18 residues long. V lost 4 bases and J lost 1; bases outside the gene matches: 14. CDR1 and CDR2 from the germline V gene are MDHEN and SYDVKM. DNA for the CDR3: TGTGCCAGCAGTTCTCTAACAAGGACTAGCGAGAGATCCTACGAGCAGTACGTC. This gives the protein CASSSLTRTSERSYEQYV.

This clonotype has only a few counts. The gene calls are TRBV10-3 and TRBJ2-7; perhaps D is TRBD1 or TRBD2 (6 bases each). CDR1 and CDR2 (germline): ENHRY, SYGVKD. The CDR3 totals 12 residues. Trimming cost V 11 bases and J 7 bases, with 18 bases left between them. The CDR3 coding sequence is TGTGCCGCCGCGACGGGGGCAGGGGAGCAGTACGTC. This sequence encodes CAAATGAGEQYV.

This clonotype was picked up many times. The chain uses TRBV19 and TRBJ2-3; D gene unclear. Germline V gene lookup returns CDR1 LNHDA and CDR2 SQIVND (reference sequence). The V and J ends lost 4 bases and 2 bases respectively, with 7 bases between them. The CDR3 runs to 13 residues. The CDR3 loop reads CASSRVTTDTQYF. In DNA form, the CDR3 reads TGTGCCAGTAGTAGGGTAACCACAGATACGCAGTATTTT. Together with reference TRBV19 and TRBJ2-3, the CDR3 gives the full variable domain: DGGITQSPKYLFRKEGQNVTLSCEQNLNHDAMYWYRQDPGQGLRLIYYSQIVNDFQKGDIAEGYSVSREKKESFPLTVTSAQKNPTAFYLCASSRVTTDTQYFGPGTRLTVL.

This clonotype has just a few counts. In DNA, the CDR3 is TGTGCCAGCAGCTGGACGGGACGGGAGTATCAATACGAGCAGTACTTC. Translation: CASSWTGREYQYEQYF. The V gene is TRBV11-2, the J gene TRBJ2-7; D is possibly TRBD2 (6 bases). The CDR3 sequence is 16 residues long. Germline values: CDR1 SGHAT, CDR2 FQNNGV. V lost 4 bases and J 4 bases, leaving 20 bases between the germline ends.

This clonotype showed up many times. The V gene is TRBV7-3, the J gene TRBJ2-5; 9 bases line up with TRBD2. J lost 1 base, V lost 2 bases, and 2 bases had no gene match. Germline CDR1 is SGHTA and CDR2 is FQGTGA. The CDR3 is made up of 15 amino acids. CDR3 in amino acids: CASSLVAGAQETQYF. CDR3 nucleotides: TGTGCCAGCAGCTTAGTAGCGGGGGCCCAAGAGACCCAGTACTTC.

The chain recombines TRBV10-3 with TRBJ2-5, with 8 positions matching TRBD2. The CDR3 contains 15 residues. CDR1 and CDR2 from the germline V gene are ENHRY and SYGVKD. The V segment lost 3 bases and the J segment 2 bases; nucleotides outside the gene matches: 5. CDR3 nucleotides: TGTGCCATCAGTGATCGGGGGGGGCGTCAAGAGACCCAGTACTTC. This gives the protein CAISDRGGRQETQYF.

The rearrangement links TRBV4-1 to TRBJ1-4; 11 bases align to TRBD1. This CDR3 has 18 amino acids. Trimming took 4 bases from V and 10 from J; bases not matched to a gene: 17. Germline loops: CDR1 MGHRA, CDR2 YSYEKL. CDR3 in DNA: TGCGCCAGCAGCCGAACCACCCCGGGACAGGGGGTTAGGGGAAAACTGTTTTTT. Translating it yields CASSRTTPGQGVRGKLFF.

This clonotype was recorded a few times. V gene TRBV20-1 combines with J gene TRBJ1-6, with a weak D call TRBD1 (6 bases). Germline CDR1 is DFQATT and CDR2 is SNEGSKA (reference sequence). V was trimmed by 2 bases and J by 10 bases, leaving 21 bases between them. The CDR3 has 16 residues. DNA for the CDR3: TGCAGTGCTAGAACAATCCCCGGGGGCGAGAGGTCACCCCTCCACTTT. Its translation: CSARTIPGGERSPLHF.

The rearrangement links TRBV30 to TRBJ2-6; 8 bases match TRBD1. CDR1 and CDR2 (germline): GTSNPN, SVGIG (reference sequence). The CDR3 is 16 residues long. The J segment lost 0 bases and the V segment lost 5 bases, leaving 6 bases of the junction unmatched. The CDR3 is CAWGDRLYSGANVLTF. CDR3 nucleotides: TGTGCCTGGGGGGACAGGTTATACTCTGGGGCCAACGTCCTGACTTTC.

The J gene is TRBJ2-7, the V gene TRBV28; no clear D gene. The CDR3 is 13 amino acids. Trimming removed 6 bases from V and 2 bases from J, with 11 bases in between. Germline CDR1 reads MDHEN; CDR2 reads SYDVKM. The chain's CDR3 is CASRTMTPYEQYF. For the CDR3, the DNA is TGTGCCAGCAGAACGATGACCCCCTACGAGCAGTACTTC.

This clonotype has more than one count but fewer than ten. The V and J genes are TRBV18 and TRBJ2-3; TRBD2 matches at 10 bases. This CDR3 region has 15 residues. Germline V gene data show CDR1 as KGHSH and CDR2 as LQKENI. Germline trimming cut 6 bases from V and 7 bases from J; bases unmatched to any gene: 10. The CDR3 is CASSASGGARHTQYF. The DNA of the CDR3 is TGTGCCAGCTCCGCGAGCGGGGGGGCCCGACATACGCAGTATTTT.

The V gene is TRBV28, the J gene TRBJ2-7, with 10 nucleotides matching TRBD1. V gave up 5 bases and J gave up 2 bases; unmatched junction bases: 9. CDR1 and CDR2 (germline): MDHEN, SYDVKM. This CDR3 has 16 amino acids. The CDR3 DNA follows: TGTGCCAGCAGTGGCGGTCGGGGGACAGGGGCCTACGAGCAGTACGTC. This codes for CASSGGRGTGAYEQYV.

This clonotype was picked up many times. V usage is TRBV29-1 and J usage is TRBJ2-5, with D tentatively TRBD1 (7 bases). Germline V gene data show CDR1 as SQVTM and CDR2 as ANQGSEA. The CDR3 contains 13 residues. Trimming stripped 7 bases from V and 5 bases from J, with 17 bases between. The CDR3 DNA reads TGCAGCGCAGCCAGGGGGGTCCGTGAGACCCAGTACTTC. Residues: CSAARGVRETQYF. The full variable domain, its missing parts supplied by reference TRBV29-1 and TRBJ2-5, is SAVISQKPSRDICQRGTSLTIQCQVDSQVTMMFWYRQQPGQSLTLIATANQGSEATYESGFVIDKFPISRPNLTFSTLTVSNMSPEDSSIYLCSAARGVRETQYFGPGTRLLVL.